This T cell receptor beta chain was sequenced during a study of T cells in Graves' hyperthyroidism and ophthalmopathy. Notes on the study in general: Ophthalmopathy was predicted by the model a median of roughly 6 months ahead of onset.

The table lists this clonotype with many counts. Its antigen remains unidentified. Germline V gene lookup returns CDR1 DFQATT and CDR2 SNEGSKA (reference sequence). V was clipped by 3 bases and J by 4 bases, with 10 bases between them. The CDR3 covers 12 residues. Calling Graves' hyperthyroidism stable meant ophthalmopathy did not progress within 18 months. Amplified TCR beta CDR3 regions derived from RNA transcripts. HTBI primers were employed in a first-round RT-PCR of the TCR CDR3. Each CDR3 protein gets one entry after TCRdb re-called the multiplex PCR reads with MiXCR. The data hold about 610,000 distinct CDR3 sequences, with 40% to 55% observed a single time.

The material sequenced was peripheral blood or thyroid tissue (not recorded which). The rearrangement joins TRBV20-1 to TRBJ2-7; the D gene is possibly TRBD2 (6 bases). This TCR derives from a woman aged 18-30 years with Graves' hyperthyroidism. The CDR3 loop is CSARGSGYEQYF. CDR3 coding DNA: TGCAGTGCTAGGGGGAGCGGGTACGAGCAGTACTTC.